A selection of T cell receptor beta chains follows, all from one sample in a study of T cells after posttransplantation cyclophosphamide. TCRdb keeps only in-frame clones here, not all; method: immunoSEQ multiplex PCR. This sample carries roughly 15,000 clones, roughly 80% of them seen once, and the ten largest clones take about 1.3%. Sequenced sample: memory CD4+ T cells sorted from PBMCs. Every receptor here comes from a man aged 45-60 years. Each CDR3 is given with its conserved first and last residue. The D gene is left open where the match is weak.

TRBJ1-4	TRBV15	-	TGTGCCACCAGCAGAGATGCGGGTTTAGCGAAAAAACTGTTTTTT	CATSRDAGLAKKLFF
TRBJ2-1	TRBV5-1	TRBD2	TGCGCCAGCAGCCACAGCGGGAGGGATGAGCAGTTCTTC	CASSHSGRDEQFF
TRBJ2-7	TRBV5-8	TRBD2	TGTGCCAGCACCGCCGACGGGGGGGGGACCTACGAGCAGTACTTC	CASTADGGGTYEQYF
TRBJ2-3	TRBV18	-	TGTGCCAGCTCCCTCGTCAGCACAGATACGCAGTATTTT	CASSLVSTDTQYF
TRBJ2-6	TRBV4-1	-	TGCGCCAGCAGCCAATCAAGTCCGCAGGGCTCTGGGGCCAACGTCCTGACTTTC	CASSQSSPQGSGANVLTF
TRBJ2-7	TRBV5-5	TRBD1	TGTGCCAGCAGGCAACCGGGACAGCACTACGAGCAGTACTTC	CASRQPGQHYEQYF
TRBJ1-6	TRBV28	-	TGTGCCAGCAGTTTTCCAGGGGATAATTCACCCCTCCACTTT	CASSFPGDNSPLHF
TRBJ2-3	TRBV10-3	-	TGTGCCATCAGTGCCGGGATGAGCACAGATACGCAGTATTTT	CAISAGMSTDTQYF
TRBJ1-2	TRBV7-2	-	TGTGCCAGCAGCTTAGGCGGATTCTATGGCTACACCTTC	CASSLGGFYGYTF
TRBJ2-5	TRBV11-1	-	TGTGCCAGCAGCCCTGCGGACCAGGGAAGAGAGACCCAGTACTTC	CASSPADQGRETQYF
TRBJ1-4	TRBV2	-	TGTGCCAGCACCAGGTTCGGTTTTTCTAATGAAAAACTGTTTTTT	CASTRFGFSNEKLFF
TRBJ1-2	TRBV5-4	-	TGTGCCAGCAGCTTGGCAGAATATGGCTACACCTTC	CASSLAEYGYTF
TRBJ2-1	TRBV4-2	-	TGTGCCAGCAGCCAAGAGGACAGTTACAATGAGCAGTTCTTC	CASSQEDSYNEQFF
TRBJ2-1	TRBV29-1	-	TGCAGCGTTGGAGGCCTCTACACTGAGCAGTTCTTC	CSVGGLYTEQFF
TRBJ2-2	TRBV15	TRBD2	TGTGCCACCAGCAGTCAAGCGGGGGCCACCGGGGAGCTGTTTTTT	CATSSQAGATGELFF